This TCR beta chain was profiled in a study of lymphopenia after photon versus proton radiotherapy. The assay was immunoSEQ multiplex PCR, and TCRdb's table has in-frame clones only and misses some. Seen here are tens of thousands of clones, approximately 84% observed once, and the top ten hold around 2%. V lost 3 bases, J lost 7 bases, and 16 bases stayed unmatched. Germline assignment: CDR1 MDHEN and CDR2 SYDVKM. CDR3 length: 18 amino acids. Study-level findings and limits: Under photons, naive T cells and diversity fell while effector/memory populations rose.

Concerning this clone: Its cognate antigen is unknown.

This chain connects TRBV28 to TRBJ1-4; TRBD1 matches at 8 bases. The sample consisted of peripheral blood, taken from a patient treated with proton-based radiotherapy. The source of this sequence is a man in his sixties with pancreatic cancer. Here the CDR3 reads CASSFYISGQGGGEKLFF. The CDR3 bases are TGTGCCAGCAGTTTTTACATCAGCGGACAGGGAGGGGGTGAAAAACTGTTTTTT.